The T cell receptor (beta chain) described here comes from a study of shared clonotypes between healthy human individuals. In the original analysis: Filtering differed since immunoSEQ provided only junctions, with no quality scores. Measured with immunoSEQ multiplex PCR; TCRdb has only the in-frame clones, and not every one. V, J and clone size reflect that table, while D and trimming were determined from the DNA. The sample has some 2,000,000 clones; just under 95% are singletons. Germline lookup yields CDR1 MDHEN and CDR2 SYDVKM. The CDR3 sequence is 15 residues long. V gave up 5 bases and J gave up 3 bases, with 16 bases separating them. Only CD45RO-negative cells positively selected for CCR7 counted as naive CD8 cells, so terminally differentiated effector memory CD45RA+ cells were excluded. The sample holds one count of this clone.

This clonotype was sampled from a man between 18 and 29 years old in good health. The specimen was naive CD8+ T cells sorted from blood. The chain links TRBV28 to TRBJ1-2, with a possible D match to TRBD1 (6 bases). The CDR3 region has the DNA TGTGCCAGCAGTGCCACAGGGCAAACCTACTATGGCTACACCTTC. Its translation: CASSATGQTYYGYTF.